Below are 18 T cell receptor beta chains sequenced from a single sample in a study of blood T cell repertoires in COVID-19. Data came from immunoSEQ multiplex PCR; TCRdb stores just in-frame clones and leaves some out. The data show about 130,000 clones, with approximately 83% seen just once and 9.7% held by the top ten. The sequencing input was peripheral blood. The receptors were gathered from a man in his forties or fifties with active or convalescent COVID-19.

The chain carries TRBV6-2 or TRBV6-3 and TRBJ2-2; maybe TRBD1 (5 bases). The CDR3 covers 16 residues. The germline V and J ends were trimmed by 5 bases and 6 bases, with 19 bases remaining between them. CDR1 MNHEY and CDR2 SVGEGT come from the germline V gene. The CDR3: CASSTRQRLVSGELFF. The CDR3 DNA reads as TGTGCCAGCAGTACCCGACAGCGTTTAGTATCCGGGGAGCTGTTTTTT.

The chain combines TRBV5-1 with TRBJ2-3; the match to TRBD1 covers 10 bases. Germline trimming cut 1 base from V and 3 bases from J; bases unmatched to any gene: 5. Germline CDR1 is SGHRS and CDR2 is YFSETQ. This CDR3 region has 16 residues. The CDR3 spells CASSLPGTGVTDTQYF. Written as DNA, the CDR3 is TGCGCCAGCAGCTTGCCCGGGACAGGGGTGACAGATACGCAGTATTTT.

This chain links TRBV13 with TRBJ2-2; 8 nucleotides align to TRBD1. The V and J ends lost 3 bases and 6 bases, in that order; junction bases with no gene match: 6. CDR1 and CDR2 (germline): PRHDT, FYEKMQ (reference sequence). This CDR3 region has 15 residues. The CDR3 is CASSFGQGWPGELFF. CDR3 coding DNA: TGTGCCAGCAGCTTCGGACAGGGTTGGCCCGGGGAGCTGTTTTTT.

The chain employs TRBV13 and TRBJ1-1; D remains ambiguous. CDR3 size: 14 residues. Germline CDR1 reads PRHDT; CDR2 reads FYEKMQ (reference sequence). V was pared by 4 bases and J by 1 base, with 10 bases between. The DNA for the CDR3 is TGTGCCAGCAGCTCCTACGGAGGGAACACTGAAGCTTTCTTT. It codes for CASSSYGGNTEAFF. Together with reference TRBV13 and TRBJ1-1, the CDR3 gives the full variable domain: AAGVIQSPRHLIKEKRETATLKCYPIPRHDTVYWYQQGPGQDPQFLISFYEKMQSDKGSIPDRFSAQQFSDYHSELNMSSLELGDSALYFCASSSYGGNTEAFFGQGTRLTVV.

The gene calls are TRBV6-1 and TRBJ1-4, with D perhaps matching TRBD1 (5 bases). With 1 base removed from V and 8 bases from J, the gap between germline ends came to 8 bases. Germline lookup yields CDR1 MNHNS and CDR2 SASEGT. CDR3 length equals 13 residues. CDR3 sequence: CASSEDRGEKLFF. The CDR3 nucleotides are TGTGCCAGCAGTGAAGATCGGGGGGAAAAACTGTTTTTT.

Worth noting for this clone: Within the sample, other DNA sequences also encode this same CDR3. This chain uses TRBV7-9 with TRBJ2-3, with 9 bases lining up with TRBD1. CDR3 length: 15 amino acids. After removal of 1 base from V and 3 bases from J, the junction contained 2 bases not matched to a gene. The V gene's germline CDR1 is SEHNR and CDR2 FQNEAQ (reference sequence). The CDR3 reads CASSLGQGGTDTQYF. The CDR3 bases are TGTGCCAGCAGCTTAGGACAGGGGGGAACAGATACGCAGTATTTT.

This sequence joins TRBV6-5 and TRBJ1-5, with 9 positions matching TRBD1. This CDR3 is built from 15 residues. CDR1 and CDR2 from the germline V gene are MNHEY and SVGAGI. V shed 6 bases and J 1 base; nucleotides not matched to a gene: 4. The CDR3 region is CASSLGQGSNQPQHF. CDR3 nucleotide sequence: TGTGCCAGCAGCCTTGGACAGGGGAGCAATCAGCCCCAGCATTTT.

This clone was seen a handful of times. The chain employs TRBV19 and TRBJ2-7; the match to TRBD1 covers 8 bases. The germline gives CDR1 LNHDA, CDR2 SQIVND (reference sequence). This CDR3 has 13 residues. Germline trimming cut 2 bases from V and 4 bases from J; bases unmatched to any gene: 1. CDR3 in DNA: TGTGCCAGTAGTATACGGGACAGGTACGAGCAGTACTTC. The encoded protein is CASSIRDRYEQYF.

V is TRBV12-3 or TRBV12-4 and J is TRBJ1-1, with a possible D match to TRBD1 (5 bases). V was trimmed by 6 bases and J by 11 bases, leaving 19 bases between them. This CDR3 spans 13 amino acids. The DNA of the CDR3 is TGTGCCAGCAGCCTTACAGCGGGCGGGGCCGCTTTCTTT. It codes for CASSLTAGGAAFF.

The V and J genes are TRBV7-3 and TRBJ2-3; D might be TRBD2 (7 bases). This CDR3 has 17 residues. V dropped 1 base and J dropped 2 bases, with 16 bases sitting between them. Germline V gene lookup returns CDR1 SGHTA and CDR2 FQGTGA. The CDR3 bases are TGTGCCAGCAGCTTAAACGGGCAGGGGAGGGCCACAGATACGCAGTATTTT. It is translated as CASSLNGQGRATDTQYF.

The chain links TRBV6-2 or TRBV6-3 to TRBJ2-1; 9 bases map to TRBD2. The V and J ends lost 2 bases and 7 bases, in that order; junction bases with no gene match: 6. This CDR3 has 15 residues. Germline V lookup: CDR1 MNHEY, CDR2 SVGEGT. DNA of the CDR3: TGTGCCAGCAGTTACGTTGGGACTAGCCTGAATGAGCAGTTCTTC. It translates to CASSYVGTSLNEQFF.

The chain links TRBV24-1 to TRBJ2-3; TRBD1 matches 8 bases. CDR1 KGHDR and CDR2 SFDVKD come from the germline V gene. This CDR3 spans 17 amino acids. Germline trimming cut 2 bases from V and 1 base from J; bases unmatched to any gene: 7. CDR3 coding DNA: TGTGCCACCAGTGATTCGGGCAGGGGGCCCGGCACAGATACGCAGTATTTT. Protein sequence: CATSDSGRGPGTDTQYF.

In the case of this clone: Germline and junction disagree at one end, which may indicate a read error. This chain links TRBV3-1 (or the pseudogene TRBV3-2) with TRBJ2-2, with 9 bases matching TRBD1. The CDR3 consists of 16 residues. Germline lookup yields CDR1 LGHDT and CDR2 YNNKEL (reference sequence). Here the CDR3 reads CASRQVGTGRAGELFF. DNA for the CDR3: TGTGCCAGCAGACAAGTCGGGACAGGGAGAGCCGGGGAGCTGTTTTTT.

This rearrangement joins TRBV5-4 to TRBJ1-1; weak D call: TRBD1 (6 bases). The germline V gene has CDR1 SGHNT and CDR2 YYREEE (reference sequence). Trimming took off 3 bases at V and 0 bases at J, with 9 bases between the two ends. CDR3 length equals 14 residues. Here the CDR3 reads CASSSRGLNTEAFF. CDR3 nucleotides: TGTGCCAGCAGCTCCAGGGGTCTGAACACTGAAGCTTTCTTT.

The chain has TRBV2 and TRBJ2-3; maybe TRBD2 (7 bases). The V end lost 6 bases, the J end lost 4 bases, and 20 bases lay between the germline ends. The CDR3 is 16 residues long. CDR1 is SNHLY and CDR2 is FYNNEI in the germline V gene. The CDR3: CASRTRGGGFPDTQYF. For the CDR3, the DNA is TGTGCCAGCAGGACCCGAGGGGGGGGGTTCCCAGATACGCAGTATTTT. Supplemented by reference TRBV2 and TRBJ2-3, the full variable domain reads EPEVTQTPSHQVTQMGQEVILRCVPISNHLYFYWYRQILGQKVEFLVSFYNNEISEKSEIFDDQFSVERPDGSNFTLKIRSTKLEDSAMYFCASRTRGGGFPDTQYFGPGTRLTVL.

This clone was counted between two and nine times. The CDR3 DNA follows: TGTGCCAGCAGCCAAGTGGGACAGCTCTACAATGAGCAGTTCTTC. It specifies CASSQVGQLYNEQFF. The chain has TRBV14 and TRBJ2-1, with TRBD1 matching 7 bases. Germline CDR1 is SGHDN and CDR2 is FVKESK. The V gene end was trimmed by 1 base and the J gene end by 3 bases; junction bases not matched to a gene: 3. The CDR3 has 15 amino acids.

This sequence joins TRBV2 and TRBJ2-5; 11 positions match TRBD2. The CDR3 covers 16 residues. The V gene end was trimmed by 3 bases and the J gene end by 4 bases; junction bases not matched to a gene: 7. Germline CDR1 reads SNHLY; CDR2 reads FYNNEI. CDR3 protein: CASSDVSSGGRETQYF. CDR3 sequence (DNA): TGTGCCAGCAGTGATGTCTCTAGCGGGGGGAGAGAGACCCAGTACTTC.

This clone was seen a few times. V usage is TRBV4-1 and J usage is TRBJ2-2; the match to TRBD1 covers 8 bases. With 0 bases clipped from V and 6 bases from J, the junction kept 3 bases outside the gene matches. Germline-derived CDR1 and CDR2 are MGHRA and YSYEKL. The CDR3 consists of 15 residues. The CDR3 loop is CASSQDRTGSGELFF. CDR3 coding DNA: TGCGCCAGCAGCCAAGACCGGACAGGGTCCGGGGAGCTGTTTTTT.